A selection of T cell receptor beta chains follows, all from one sample in a study of regulatory T cells in long-lasting Graves disease. A single record per CDR3 protein comes from TCRdb applying MiXCR to the multiplex PCR reads. This sample has more than 400,000 distinct CDR3 sequences, with roughly 17% found just once. A further study also used this sample, focusing on T cells in Graves' hyperthyroidism and ophthalmopathy.

The specimen comprised peripheral blood mononuclear cells (PBMCs), sampled at new diagnosis, from a patient treated with antithyroid drugs. These receptors came from a man aged 40-50 years with Graves disease. Each CDR3 is given with its conserved first and last residue. The order of the fields is CDR3 protein, CDR3 DNA, clone size, V gene, D gene, J gene. The D gene is left open where the match is weak. Size is omitted from some rows. Given values are once, few, many or a class for expanded clones.

CASSYYGGNEQFF,TGTGCCAGCAGTTACTATGGCGGCAATGAGCAGTTCTTC,many,TRBV6-2/TRBV6-3,NA,TRBJ2-1
CASSEFRITDTQYF,TGTGCCAGCAGTGAGTTCAGGATCACAGATACGCAGTATTTT,many,TRBV2,NA,TRBJ2-3
CSARGFVRQGDTEAFF,TGCAGTGCCCGAGGGTTCGTCAGACAGGGCGACACTGAAGCTTTCTTT,many,TRBV20-1,TRBD1,TRBJ1-1
CASSEALRVEQFF,TGTGCCAGCAGTGAAGCGCTTCGAGTTGAGCAGTTCTTC,few,TRBV2,NA,TRBJ2-1
CASSWDRGGQETQYF,TGTGCCAGCAGCTGGGATCGGGGCGGGCAAGAGACCCAGTACTTC,many,TRBV5-4,NA,TRBJ2-5
CAISDLGQFHEQYF,TGTGCCATCAGTGATTTGGGACAGTTCCACGAGCAGTACTTC,many,TRBV10-3,TRBD1,TRBJ2-7
CASSGTGSSETQYF,TGTGCCAGCTCCGGGACAGGGAGTTCTGAGACCCAGTACTTC,many,TRBV28,TRBD1,TRBJ2-5
CASRVRDRGGTEAFF,TGTGCCAGCAGGGTCCGGGACAGGGGGGGAACTGAAGCTTTCTTT,NA,TRBV2,TRBD1,TRBJ1-1
CATSREGFVSYNEQFF,TGTGCCACCAGCAGAGAAGGCTTCGTCTCCTACAATGAGCAGTTCTTC,NA,TRBV15,NA,TRBJ2-1
CASRDRGLNTEAFF,TGTGCCAGCCGGGACAGGGGACTGAACACTGAAGCTTTCTTT,many,TRBV12-3/TRBV12-4,TRBD1,TRBJ1-1
CASFSFSGGTYSNQPQHF,TGTGCCAGCTTTAGTTTTTCTGGGGGGACCTATAGCAATCAGCCCCAGCATTTT,many,TRBV28,NA,TRBJ1-5
CASSYSNRKDDEQYF,TGTGCCAGCAGTTACTCGAACAGGAAAGACGACGAGCAGTACTTC,many,TRBV6-5,NA,TRBJ2-7
CASSVGTGPPYEQYF,TGTGCCAGCAGCGTAGGGACTGGGCCCCCCTACGAGCAGTACTTC,NA,TRBV9,NA,TRBJ2-7
CASSPGQGVSYEQYF,TGTGCCAGCAGCCCGGGACAAGGGGTTTCCTACGAGCAGTACTTC,many,TRBV6-1,NA,TRBJ2-7
CASSLDVRAFF,TGTGCCAGCAGCTTAGACGTACGAGCTTTCTTT,few,TRBV7-9,NA,TRBJ1-1
CGARLAGGADTQYF,TGCGGTGCTAGACTAGCGGGAGGGGCAGATACGCAGTATTTT,few,TRBV20-1,TRBD2,TRBJ2-3
CSVAWDRYQETQYF,TGCAGCGTTGCGTGGGACAGGTACCAAGAGACCCAGTACTTC,once,TRBV29-1,TRBD1,TRBJ2-5
CASSLLAGNNQPQHF,TGTGCCAGCAGTTTATTGGCGGGGAACAATCAGCCCCAGCATTTT,many,TRBV27,NA,TRBJ1-5
CASSDQPGLLNQPQHF,TGTGCCAGCAGCGATCAACCGGGGCTCCTCAATCAGCCCCAGCATTTT,many,TRBV5-6,NA,TRBJ1-5
CASRAGGWDNSPLHF,TGTGCCAGCAGGGCAGGAGGGTGGGATAATTCACCCCTCCACTTT,NA,TRBV28,NA,TRBJ1-6
CASSQVDRAETQYF,TGTGCCAGCAGCCAAGTGGACAGGGCAGAGACCCAGTACTTC,NA,TRBV3-1,TRBD1,TRBJ2-5
CASSPSSGSEAFF,TGTGCCAGCAGCCCCTCTTCCGGTTCTGAAGCTTTCTTT,many,TRBV3-1,NA,TRBJ1-1
CATSDPRGLGYGYTF,TGTGCCACCAGTGATCCCAGGGGGCTGGGCTATGGCTACACCTTC,many,TRBV24-1,TRBD1,TRBJ1-2
CASGIPDEGAFFYGYTF,TGTGCCAGCGGGATACCTGATGAGGGGGCCTTCTTCTATGGCTACACCTTC,NA,TRBV27,TRBD1,TRBJ1-2
CAGGGLSNTGELFF,TGTGCGGGAGGTGGATTGTCGAACACCGGGGAGCTGTTTTTT,many,TRBV6-1,NA,TRBJ2-2
CSVDGGQGIYNEQFF,TGCAGCGTTGACGGGGGGCAGGGGATATACAATGAGCAGTTCTTC,many,TRBV29-1,NA,TRBJ2-1
CASSTGGLQPQHF,TGTGCCAGTAGTACGGGGGGCCTTCAGCCCCAGCATTTT,NA,TRBV19,NA,TRBJ1-5
CATSLRQSISYEQYF,TGTGCCACCTCGCTCAGGCAGTCGATATCCTACGAGCAGTACTTC,NA,TRBV19,NA,TRBJ2-7
CSARARGMGNQPQHF,TGCAGTGCTAGAGCCAGGGGAATGGGCAATCAGCCCCAGCATTTT,many,TRBV20-1,NA,TRBJ1-5
CASSPLRGNTGELFF,TGTGCCAGCAGCCCCCTACGGGGGAACACCGGGGAGCTGTTTTTT,NA,TRBV12-3/TRBV12-4,NA,TRBJ2-2
CASRQGRNNYGYTF,TGTGCCAGCAGACAGGGAAGAAATAACTATGGCTACACCTTC,many,TRBV12-3/TRBV12-4,NA,TRBJ1-2
CASRKTRGNADTQYF,TGTGCCAGCAGGAAGACCAGGGGTAACGCAGATACGCAGTATTTT,NA,TRBV27,NA,TRBJ2-3
CASGTRPYEQYF,TGTGCCAGCGGGACCCGCCCCTACGAGCAGTACTTC,many,TRBV7-9,NA,TRBJ2-7
CASSSQTGSSYEQYF,TGTGCCAGCAGCTCACAGACCGGGAGCTCCTACGAGCAGTACTTC,few,TRBV14,NA,TRBJ2-7
CASSLVGGRWTVDSYNEQFF,TGCGCCAGCAGCTTGGTGGGCGGACGATGGACTGTCGACTCCTACAATGAGCAGTTCTTC,many,TRBV5-1,NA,TRBJ2-1
CASSLEADEAFF,TGTGCCAGCAGCTTGGAGGCAGATGAAGCTTTCTTT,many,TRBV5-6,NA,TRBJ1-1
CASTTDRGVSGEQYF,TGTGCCAGCACCACCGACAGGGGAGTCTCGGGAGAGCAGTACTTC,many,TRBV28,TRBD1,TRBJ2-7
CASSDRGRWTEAFF,TGTGCCAGCAGTGACAGGGGGCGTTGGACTGAAGCTTTCTTT,NA,TRBV6-2/TRBV6-3,TRBD1,TRBJ1-1
CASSPGWGETQYF,TGTGCCAGCAGTCCAGGGTGGGGAGAGACCCAGTACTTC,many,TRBV7-3,NA,TRBJ2-5
CASSLIGTGLFF,TGTGCCAGCAGCTTAATAGGGACAGGGCTGTTCTTC,NA,TRBV7-9,TRBD1,TRBJ2-1
CASSARASGSSYNEQFF,TGTGCCAGCAGCGCAAGAGCTAGCGGGAGCTCCTACAATGAGCAGTTCTTC,NA,TRBV3-1,TRBD2,TRBJ2-1
CASRELGVVYEQYF,TGTGCCAGCAGGGAACTGGGGGTGGTCTACGAGCAGTACTTC,NA,TRBV11-2,NA,TRBJ2-7
CASSVGAEWIYDYTF,TGTGCCAGCAGCGTAGGGGCAGAGTGGATCTATGACTACACCTTC,few,TRBV9,NA,TRBJ1-2
CASRTGLEGPYQETQYF,TGTGCCAGCAGGACAGGACTAGAAGGACCGTACCAAGAGACCCAGTACTTC,many,TRBV28,NA,TRBJ2-5
CASSQRSWDRGRNEQFF,TGCGCCAGCAGCCAACGATCCTGGGACAGGGGGAGGAATGAGCAGTTCTTC,NA,TRBV4-1,TRBD1,TRBJ2-1
CASSVGLAGGYQETQYF,TGTGCCAGCAGCGTTGGACTAGCGGGAGGCTACCAAGAGACCCAGTACTTC,NA,TRBV9,TRBD2,TRBJ2-5
CSVDSREGYTF,TGCAGCGTTGACTCAAGGGAGGGCTACACCTTC,many,TRBV29-1,NA,TRBJ1-2
CASSQVAVGQETQYF,TGTGCCAGCAGCCAGGTAGCGGTGGGCCAAGAGACCCAGTACTTC,many,TRBV3-1,NA,TRBJ2-5
CASSPPAGFTYNEQFF,TGTGCCAGCAGCCCACCCGCGGGTTTCACCTACAATGAGCAGTTCTTC,many,TRBV28,NA,TRBJ2-1
CASSLKDRGGKPNTEAFF,TGCGCCAGCAGCTTGAAGGATAGAGGGGGAAAGCCGAACACTGAAGCTTTCTTT,few,TRBV5-1,NA,TRBJ1-1
CSVVPLGLTTDTQYF,TGCAGCGTCGTCCCATTAGGACTAACCACAGATACGCAGTATTTT,NA,TRBV29-1,NA,TRBJ2-3
CASSARDYSYNEQFF,TGTGCCAGCAGCGCCCGGGACTACTCCTACAATGAGCAGTTCTTC,NA,TRBV7-2,TRBD2,TRBJ2-1
CASSPRVGEEETQYF,TGTGCCAGCAGCCCCCGGGTTGGGGAGGAAGAGACCCAGTACTTC,many,TRBV7-8,NA,TRBJ2-5
CASSARQGPHEQYF,TGTGCCAGCAGTGCTCGACAGGGTCCCCACGAGCAGTACTTC,many,TRBV2,TRBD1,TRBJ2-7
CSVAKNNRVTEAFF,TGCAGCGTTGCAAAAAACAACAGGGTCACTGAAGCTTTCTTT,many,TRBV29-1,NA,TRBJ1-1